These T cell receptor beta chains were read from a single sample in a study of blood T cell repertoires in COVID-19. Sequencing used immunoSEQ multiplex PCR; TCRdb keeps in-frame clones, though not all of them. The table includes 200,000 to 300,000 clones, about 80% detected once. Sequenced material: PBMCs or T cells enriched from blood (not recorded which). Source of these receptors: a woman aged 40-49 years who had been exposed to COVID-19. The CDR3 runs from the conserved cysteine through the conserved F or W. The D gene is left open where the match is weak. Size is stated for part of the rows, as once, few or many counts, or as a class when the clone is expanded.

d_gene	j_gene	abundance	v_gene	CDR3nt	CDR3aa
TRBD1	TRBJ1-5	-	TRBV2	TGTGCCAGCAGCGCGGACAGGGATGGTTATCAGCCCCAGCATTTT	CASSADRDGYQPQHF
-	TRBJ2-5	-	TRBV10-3	TGTGCCATCAGCTCGGTAGGGGGGGAAGAGACCCAGTACTTC	CAISSVGGEETQYF
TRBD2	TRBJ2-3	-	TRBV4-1	TGCGCCAGCAGCCAAGAACGAGCGGGGATCACAGATACGCAGTATTTT	CASSQERAGITDTQYF
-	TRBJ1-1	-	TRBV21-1	TGTGCCAGCAGCAACCTCAGGACAGTAAGATGGAACACTGAAGCTTTCTTT	CASSNLRTVRWNTEAFF
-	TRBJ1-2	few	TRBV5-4	TGTGCCAGCTATGAGGACAGTAACTATGGCTACACCTTC	CASYEDSNYGYTF
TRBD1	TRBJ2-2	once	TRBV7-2	TGTGCCAGCAGCTTTGGTGGGACAGGGGGGACCGGGGAGCTGTTTTTT	CASSFGGTGGTGELFF
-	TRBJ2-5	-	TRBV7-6	TGTGCCAGCAGCTTCCTCTTTGGGGGGGGGCCGGAGACCCAGTACTTC	CASSFLFGGGPETQYF
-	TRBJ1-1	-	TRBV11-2	TGTGCCAGCAGCTTAGACTTCACTGAAGCTTTCTTT	CASSLDFTEAFF
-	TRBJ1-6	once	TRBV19	TGTGCCAGTAGAAAGGGGCAGGGGAATAATTCACCCCTCCACTTT	CASRKGQGNNSPLHF
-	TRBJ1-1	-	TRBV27	TGTGCCAGCAGTGCAGACAGTGTCATCTCTGAAGCTTTCTTT	CASSADSVISEAFF
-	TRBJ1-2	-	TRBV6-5	TGTGCCAGCTCCAAACAAAACCCGAATGGCTACACCTTC	CASSKQNPNGYTF
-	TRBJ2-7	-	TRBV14	TGTGCCAGCAGCCCCGGACTCCGGGTGGGCTCCTACGAGCAGTACTTC	CASSPGLRVGSYEQYF
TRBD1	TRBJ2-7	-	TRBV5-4	TGTGCCAGCCTAAATCAGGGGGCGAAACACGAGCAGTACTTC	CASLNQGAKHEQYF
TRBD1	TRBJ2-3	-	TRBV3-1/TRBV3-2	TGTGCCAGCAGCCCAGGGGGTGGCACAGATACGCAGTATTTT	CASSPGGGTDTQYF
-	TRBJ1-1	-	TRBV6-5	TGTGCCAGCAGCCGGGGAGAAAACACTGAAGCTTTCTTT	CASSRGENTEAFF
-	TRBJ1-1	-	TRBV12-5	TGTGCTAGTGGTTATCTGGCAAATGAAGCTTTCTTT	CASGYLANEAFF
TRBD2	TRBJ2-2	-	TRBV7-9	TGTGCCAGCAGTAGGACTAGCGGGGGACCTGTGGGGGAGCTGTTTTTT	CASSRTSGGPVGELFF
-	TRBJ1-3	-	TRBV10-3	TGTGCCATCAGTGGGGGGGAGGAGGACACCATATATTTT	CAISGGEEDTIYF
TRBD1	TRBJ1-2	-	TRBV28	TGTGCCAGTACCAGGGGGGTTTGGGGCTATGGCTACACCTTC	CASTRGVWGYGYTF
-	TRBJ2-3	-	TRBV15	TGTGCCACCAGCAGCGGACTCCACACAGATACGCAGTATTTT	CATSSGLHTDTQYF
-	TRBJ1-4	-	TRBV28	TGTGCCAGCAGTTTCTCGCAAGGAGCAACTAATGAAAAACTGTTTTTT	CASSFSQGATNEKLFF
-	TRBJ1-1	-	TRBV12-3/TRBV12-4	TGTGCCAGCAGCCAGGGGCGGACTGAAGCTTTCTTT	CASSQGRTEAFF
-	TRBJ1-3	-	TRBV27	TGTGCCAGCAGTTTTCGAGGATTTGCCTTCGGGACTGGAAACACCATATATTTT	CASSFRGFAFGTGNTIYF
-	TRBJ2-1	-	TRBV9	TGTGCCAGCAGCGTGGATCTAAGGGGGGGTATGAACAATGAGCAGTTCTTC	CASSVDLRGGMNNEQFF
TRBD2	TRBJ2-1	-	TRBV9	TGTGCCAGCAGCCCACGACTAGCGGGGTTAAATGAGCAGTTCTTC	CASSPRLAGLNEQFF
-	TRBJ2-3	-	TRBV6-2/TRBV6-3	TGTGCCAGCAGTCACCAGGCAGATACGCAGTATTTT	CASSHQADTQYF
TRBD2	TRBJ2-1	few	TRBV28	TGTGCCAGCAGGCCCGGGGGGTCCTCCTACAATGAGCAGTTCTTC	CASRPGGSSYNEQFF
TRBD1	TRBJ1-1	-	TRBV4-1	TGCGCCAGCAGCCAGTCCGGGACAGGGAACACTGAAGCTTTCTTT	CASSQSGTGNTEAFF
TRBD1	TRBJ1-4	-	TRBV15	TGTGCCACCAGCAGAGAGCGGACAGGGGGCTTTAATGAAAAACTGTTTTTT	CATSRERTGGFNEKLFF
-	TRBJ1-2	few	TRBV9	TGTGCCAGCAGCGCGAGTGGGGAGGGAACCAACTATGGCTACACCTTC	CASSASGEGTNYGYTF
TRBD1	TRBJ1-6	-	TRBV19	TGTGCCAGCCGGGACAGAGAAAATTCACCCCTCCACTTT	CASRDRENSPLHF
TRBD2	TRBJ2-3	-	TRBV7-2	TGTGCCAGCAGCTTCCTGGGACTAGCGGGCATTGCAGATACGCAGTATTTT	CASSFLGLAGIADTQYF
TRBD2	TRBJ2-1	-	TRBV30	TGTGCCTGGAGAAGGGTTTGGACTAGCGGGGGAAGGGGGAGCGATGAGCAGTTCTTC	CAWRRVWTSGGRGSDEQFF